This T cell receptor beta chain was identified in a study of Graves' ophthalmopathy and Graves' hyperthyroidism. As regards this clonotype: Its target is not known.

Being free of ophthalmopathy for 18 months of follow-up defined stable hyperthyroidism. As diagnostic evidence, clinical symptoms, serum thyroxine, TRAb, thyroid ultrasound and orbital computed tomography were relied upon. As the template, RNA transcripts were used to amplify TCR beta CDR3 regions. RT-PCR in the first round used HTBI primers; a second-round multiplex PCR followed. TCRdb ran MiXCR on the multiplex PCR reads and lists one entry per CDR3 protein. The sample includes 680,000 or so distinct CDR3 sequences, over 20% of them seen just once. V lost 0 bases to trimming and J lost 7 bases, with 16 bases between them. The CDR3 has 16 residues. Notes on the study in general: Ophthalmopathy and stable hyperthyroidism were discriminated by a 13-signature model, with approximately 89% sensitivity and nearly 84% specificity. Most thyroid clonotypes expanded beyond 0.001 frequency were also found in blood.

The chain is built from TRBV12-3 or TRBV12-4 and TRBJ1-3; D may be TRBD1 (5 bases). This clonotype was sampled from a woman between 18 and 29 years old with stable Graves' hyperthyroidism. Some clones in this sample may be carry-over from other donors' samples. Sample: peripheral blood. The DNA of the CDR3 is TGTGCCAGCAGTTTAGCCGCGGGACCGCTTGGGAACACCATATATTTT. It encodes CASSLAAGPLGNTIYF.